This T cell receptor beta chain was found in a study of CD8+CD57+ T cells in acquired aplastic anemia. Findings and caveats of the study: Roughly 27 sequences, all CD8+ CDR3, were shared between patients and controls.

As to this clonotype: The antigen remains undetermined.

The sequenced patients had an expansion of CD8+CD57+ cells seen by flow cytometry. The template for TCR beta VDJ and CDR3 sequence profiling was genomic DNA. TCRdb reprocessed the reads with MiXCR, giving one entry per CDR3 protein. The sample holds 150,000 to 200,000 distinct CDR3 sequences, around 48% seen once. CDR1 is DFQATT, CDR2 SNEGSKA, per germline (reference sequence). Trimming removed 4 bases at V and 9 bases at J, with 1 base between. CDR3 length: 9 amino acids. The chain uses TRBV20-1 and TRBJ2-6; D remains unclear. The source of this sequence is a human donor with aplastic anemia. Sequenced sample: sorted CD4+, CD8+, or CD8+CD57+ T cells (not recorded which) from PBMCs. CDR3 nucleotide sequence: TGCAGTGCTAACAACGTCCTGACTTTC. It specifies CSANNVLTF.